A selection of T cell receptor beta chains follows, all from one sample in a study of cytomegalovirus exposure and HLA in healthy donors. The data were produced by immunoSEQ multiplex PCR, yet TCRdb's version contains in-frame clones alone and is incomplete. Of 150,000 or so clones detected, roughly three quarters appear once; the ten largest clones hold more than 3%. The sample taken for sequencing was PBMCs. The receptors stem from a male donor in good health and CMV-seronegative. Each CDR3 is given with its conserved first and last residue. The order of the fields is V gene, D gene, clone size, J gene, CDR3 DNA, CDR3 protein. D genes are given only for firm matches. Size is omitted from some rows. Given values are once, few, many or a class for expanded clones.

TRBV15,TRBD1,.,TRBJ1-3,TGTGCCACCCGGGACAGCTCTGGAAACACCATATATTTT,CATRDSSGNTIYF
TRBV4-3,TRBD2,few,TRBJ2-7,TGCGCCAGCAGCCAAGAGCCTAGCGGGAGCTCCTACGAGCAGTACTTC,CASSQEPSGSSYEQYF
TRBV6-4,TRBD2,few,TRBJ2-3,TGTGCCAGCAGTGACTCTAGCGGGAGGGGCACAGATACGCAGTATTTT,CASSDSSGRGTDTQYF
TRBV4-1,.,few,TRBJ1-4,TGCGCCAGCACCTCAAGGGGGGGAATTAATGAAAAACTGTTTTTT,CASTSRGGINEKLFF
TRBV19,TRBD1,.,TRBJ1-6,TGTGCCAGTAGTATAGGGACAGGGGCGGCTTCACCCCTCCACTTT,CASSIGTGAASPLHF
TRBV18,.,.,TRBJ2-5,TGTGCCAGCTCACCACCAACAGGGCAGAGAGAGACCCAGTACTTC,CASSPPTGQRETQYF
TRBV7-9,TRBD2,once,TRBJ2-7,TGTGCCAGCAGCACGGGACTAGCGGGGGCCCCCTTCGAGCAGTACTTC,CASSTGLAGAPFEQYF
TRBV5-4,.,few,TRBJ2-7,TGTGCCAGCAGTTCCGAGGGGGGGACATCATCCTACGAGCAGTACTTC,CASSSEGGTSSYEQYF
TRBV27,TRBD2,.,TRBJ2-1,TGTGCCAGCAGTTTTCTGACTAGCGGGAATGAGCAGTTCTTC,CASSFLTSGNEQFF
TRBV19,TRBD2,.,TRBJ2-7,TGTGCCAGTACTCCGGCAGCGGGACCTCTCTACGAGCAGTACTTC,CASTPAAGPLYEQYF
TRBV7-9,TRBD1,.,TRBJ1-3,TGTGCCAGCAGCCCACCAGGGACAGGCTTCTCTGGAAACACCATATATTTT,CASSPPGTGFSGNTIYF
TRBV5-1,.,.,TRBJ2-2,TGCGCCAGCAGCTTGGCCCCCGGCGGCGTTGGGACCGGGGAGCTGTTTTTT,CASSLAPGGVGTGELFF
TRBV10-3,.,.,TRBJ1-5,TGTGCCACCCTTCCGGGGGAGTATAGCAATCAGCCCCAGCATTTT,CATLPGEYSNQPQHF
TRBV29-1,.,once,TRBJ1-1,TGCAGCGTTGAAGTGGCAGGCGGCTTGGGGGGAGCTTTCTTT,CSVEVAGGLGGAFF
TRBV27,TRBD2,.,TRBJ2-1,TGTGCCAGCAGGCGAGCGGGGGGGCCGCAGTTCTTC,CASRRAGGPQFF
TRBV11-1,TRBD1,.,TRBJ1-2,TGTGCCAGCAGCTTTGCCGACAGGGGTAACTATGGCTACACCTTC,CASSFADRGNYGYTF
TRBV29-1,.,once,TRBJ2-5,TGCAGCTCGTGGGGAGGACAAGAGACCCAGTACTTC,CSSWGGQETQYF
TRBV19,TRBD2,.,TRBJ2-3,TGTGCCAGTAGTATGACTAGCGGGGGGATCGAGAGCACAGATACGCAGTATTTT,CASSMTSGGIESTDTQYF
TRBV28,TRBD1,.,TRBJ2-7,TGTGCCAGCAGGGGGACAGGGACAACCGAGCAGTACTTC,CASRGTGTTEQYF
TRBV25-1,.,.,TRBJ2-2,TGTGCCAGCAGTGAACTAGACAGAACCGGGGAGCTGTTTTTT,CASSELDRTGELFF
TRBV7-9,.,.,TRBJ2-1,TGTGCCAGCAGCGCCAGTGAAGTTGAGCAGTTCTTC,CASSASEVEQFF
TRBV6-4,.,.,TRBJ2-1,TGTGCCAGCAGTGACTCAGCGGGTTCCTACAATGAGCAGTTCTTC,CASSDSAGSYNEQFF
TRBV6-5,.,.,TRBJ1-2,TGTGCCAGCAGTTACGACATAGCTAACTATGGCTACACCTTC,CASSYDIANYGYTF
TRBV18,TRBD1,.,TRBJ1-6,TGTGCCAGCTCACCCGGGGACAGAGCTTCCCTAGTTAATTCACCCCTCCACTTT,CASSPGDRASLVNSPLHF
TRBV19,TRBD1,once,TRBJ2-3,TGTGCCAGTAGTCCAGGGGGCCACACAGATACGCAGTATTTT,CASSPGGHTDTQYF
TRBV7-9,.,.,TRBJ2-1,TGTGCCAGCAGCCAGGTTAGCGGTCTCCGTCGTAATGAGCAGTTCTTC,CASSQVSGLRRNEQFF
TRBV5-1,TRBD1,.,TRBJ2-7,TGCGCCAGCAGCACCGGACAGGGGACTTACGAGCAGTACTTC,CASSTGQGTYEQYF
TRBV10-3,TRBD1,.,TRBJ1-1,TGTGCCATCAGGGACAGGGGCACTGAAGCTTTCTTT,CAIRDRGTEAFF
TRBV28,.,few,TRBJ2-6,TGTGCCAGCAGTCCGACGGGGTTCTCTGGGGCCAACGTCCTGACTTTC,CASSPTGFSGANVLTF
TRBV7-8,.,.,TRBJ1-2,TGTGCCAGCAGCCCAGACCAGACAGGTTCGGGCTATGGCTACACCTTC,CASSPDQTGSGYGYTF
TRBV6-4,.,few,TRBJ1-5,TGTGCCAGCAGTGACTCGCAGGGCAATCAGCCCCAGCATTTT,CASSDSQGNQPQHF
TRBV6-1,.,.,TRBJ2-7,TGTGCCAGCAGGAAGAATGGGAGACACGAGCAGTACTTC,CASRKNGRHEQYF
TRBV2,.,.,TRBJ2-5,TGTGCCAGCAGCGCGGACTTGAGGGAGACCCAGTACTTC,CASSADLRETQYF
TRBV18,TRBD1,few,TRBJ1-2,TGTGCCAGCTCACCACCAGCCGACAGGGGGAGGTATGGCTACACCTTC,CASSPPADRGRYGYTF
TRBV9,.,few,TRBJ2-1,TGTGCCAGCAGCGACCCTCGAGGGGGCAATGAGCAGTTCTTC,CASSDPRGGNEQFF